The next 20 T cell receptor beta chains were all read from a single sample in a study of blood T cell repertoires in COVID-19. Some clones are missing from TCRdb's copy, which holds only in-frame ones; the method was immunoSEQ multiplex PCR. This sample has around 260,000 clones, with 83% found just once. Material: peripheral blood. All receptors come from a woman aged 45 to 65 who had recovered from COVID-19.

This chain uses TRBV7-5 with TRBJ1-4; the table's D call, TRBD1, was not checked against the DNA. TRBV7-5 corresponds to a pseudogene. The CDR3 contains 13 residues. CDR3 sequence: CVSRDRGSEKLFF. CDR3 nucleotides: TGTGTCAGCCGGGACAGGGGTTCCGAAAAACTGTTTTTT.

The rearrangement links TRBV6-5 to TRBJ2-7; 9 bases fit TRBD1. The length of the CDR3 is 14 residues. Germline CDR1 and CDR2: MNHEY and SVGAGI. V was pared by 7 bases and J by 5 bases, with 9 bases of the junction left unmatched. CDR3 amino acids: CASKQQGASDEQYF. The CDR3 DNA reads TGTGCCAGCAAACAACAGGGGGCTAGTGACGAGCAGTACTTC.

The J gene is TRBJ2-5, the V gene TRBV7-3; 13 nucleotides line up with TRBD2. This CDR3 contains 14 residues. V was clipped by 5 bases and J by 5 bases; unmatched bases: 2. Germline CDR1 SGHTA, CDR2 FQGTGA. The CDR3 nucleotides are TGTGCCAGCAGCCTGGGACTAGCGGGGGAGACCCAGTACTTC. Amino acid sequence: CASSLGLAGETQYF. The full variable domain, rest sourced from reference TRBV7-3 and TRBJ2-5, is GAGVSQTPSNKVTEKGKYVELRCDPISGHTALYWYRQSLGQGPEFLIYFQGTGAADDSGLPNDRFFAVRPEGSVSTLKIQRTERGDSAVYLCASSLGLAGETQYFGPGTRLLVL.

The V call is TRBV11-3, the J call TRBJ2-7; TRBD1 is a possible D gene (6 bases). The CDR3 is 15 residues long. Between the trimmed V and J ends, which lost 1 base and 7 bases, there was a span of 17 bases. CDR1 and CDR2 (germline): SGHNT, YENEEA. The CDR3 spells CASSLGAGDRWEQYF. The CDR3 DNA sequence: TGTGCCAGCAGCTTAGGGGCAGGGGACCGCTGGGAGCAGTACTTC.

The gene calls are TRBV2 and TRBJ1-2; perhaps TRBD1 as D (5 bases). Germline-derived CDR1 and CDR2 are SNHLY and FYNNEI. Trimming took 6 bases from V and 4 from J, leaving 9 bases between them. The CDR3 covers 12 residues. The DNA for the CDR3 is TGTGCCAGCAGCAGGGATTCCTATGGCTACACCTTC. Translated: CASSRDSYGYTF.

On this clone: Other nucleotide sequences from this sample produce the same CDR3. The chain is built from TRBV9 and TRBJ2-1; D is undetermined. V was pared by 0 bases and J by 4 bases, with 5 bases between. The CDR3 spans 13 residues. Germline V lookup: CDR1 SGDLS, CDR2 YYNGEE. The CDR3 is CASSVAGYNEQFF. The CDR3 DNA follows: TGTGCCAGCAGCGTAGCCGGTTACAATGAGCAGTTCTTC.

The CDR3 spells CATGNPGGGGNEQFF. CDR3 bases: TGTGCCACCGGGAACCCCGGGGGGGGTGGTAATGAGCAGTTCTTC. The rearrangement links TRBV24-1 to TRBJ2-1; 8 nucleotides align to TRBD2. From germline, CDR1 is KGHDR and CDR2 SFDVKD. After removal of 9 bases from V and 7 bases from J, the junction contained 13 bases not matched to a gene. The CDR3 extends over 15 amino acids.

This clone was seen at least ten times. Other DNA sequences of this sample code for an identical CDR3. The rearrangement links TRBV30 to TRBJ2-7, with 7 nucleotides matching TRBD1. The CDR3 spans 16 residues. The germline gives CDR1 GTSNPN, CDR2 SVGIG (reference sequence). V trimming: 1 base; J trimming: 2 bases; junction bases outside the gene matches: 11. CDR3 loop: CAWSEPPGQLTYEQYF. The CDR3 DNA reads TGTGCCTGGAGTGAACCCCCGGGACAGTTAACCTACGAGCAGTACTTC. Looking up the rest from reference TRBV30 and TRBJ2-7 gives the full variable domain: SQTIHQWPATLVQPVGSPLSLECTVEGTSNPNLYWYRQAAGRGLQLLFYSVGIGQISSEVPQNLSASRPQDRQFILSSKKLLLSDSGFYLCAWSEPPGQLTYEQYFGPGTRLTVT.

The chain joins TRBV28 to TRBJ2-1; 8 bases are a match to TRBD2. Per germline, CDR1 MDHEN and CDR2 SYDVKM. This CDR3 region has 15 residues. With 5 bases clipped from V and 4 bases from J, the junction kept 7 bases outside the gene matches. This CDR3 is CASSETSARYNEQFF. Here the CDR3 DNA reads TGTGCCAGCAGTGAGACTAGCGCCCGATACAATGAGCAGTTCTTC. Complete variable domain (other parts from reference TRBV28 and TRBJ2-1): DVKVTQSSRYLVKRTGEKVFLECVQDMDHENMFWYRQDPGLGLRLIYFSYDVKMKEKGDIPEGYSVSREKKERFSLILESASTNQTSMYLCASSETSARYNEQFFGPGTRLTVL.

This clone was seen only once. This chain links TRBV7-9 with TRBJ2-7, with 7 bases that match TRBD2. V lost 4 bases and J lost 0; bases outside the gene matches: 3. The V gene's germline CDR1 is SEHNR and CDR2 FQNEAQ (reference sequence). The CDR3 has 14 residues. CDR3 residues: CASSSWTSSYEQYF. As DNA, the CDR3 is TGTGCCAGCAGCTCATGGACTAGCTCCTACGAGCAGTACTTC.

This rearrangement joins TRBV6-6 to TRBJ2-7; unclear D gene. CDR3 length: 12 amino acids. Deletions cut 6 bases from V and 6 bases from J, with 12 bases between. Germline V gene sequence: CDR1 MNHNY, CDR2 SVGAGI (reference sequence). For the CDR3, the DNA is TGTGCCAGCAGCTACAATCTAGGCGAGCAGTACTTC. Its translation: CASSYNLGEQYF.

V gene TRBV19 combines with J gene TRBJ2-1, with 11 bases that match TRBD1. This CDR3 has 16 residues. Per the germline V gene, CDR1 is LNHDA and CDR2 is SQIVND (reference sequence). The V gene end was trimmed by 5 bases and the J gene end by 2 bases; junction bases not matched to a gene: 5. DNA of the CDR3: TGTGCCAGTAGTGACCGGACAGGGGGCACCTACAATGAGCAGTTCTTC. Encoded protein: CASSDRTGGTYNEQFF.

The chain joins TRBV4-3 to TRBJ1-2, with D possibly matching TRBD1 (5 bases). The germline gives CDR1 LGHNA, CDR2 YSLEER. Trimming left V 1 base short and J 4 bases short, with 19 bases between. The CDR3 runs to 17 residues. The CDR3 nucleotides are TGCGCCAGCAGCCAAGTCGCCCTCGCCGGGGGTACCTATGGCTACACCTTC. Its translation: CASSQVALAGGTYGYTF.

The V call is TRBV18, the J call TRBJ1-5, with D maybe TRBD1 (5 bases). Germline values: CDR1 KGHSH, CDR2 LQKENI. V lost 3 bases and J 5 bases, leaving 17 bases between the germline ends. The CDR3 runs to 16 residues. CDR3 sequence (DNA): TGTGCCAGCTCACCGGGGCGAGGAACTTCGTATCAGCCCCAGCATTTT. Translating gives CASSPGRGTSYQPQHF.

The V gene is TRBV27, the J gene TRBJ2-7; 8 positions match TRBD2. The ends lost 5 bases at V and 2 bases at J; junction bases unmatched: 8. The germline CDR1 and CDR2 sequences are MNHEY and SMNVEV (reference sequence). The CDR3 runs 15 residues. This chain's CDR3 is CASSLLAGSAYEQYF. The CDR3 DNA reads TGTGCCAGCAGTCTCTTAGCGGGGTCAGCCTACGAGCAGTACTTC.

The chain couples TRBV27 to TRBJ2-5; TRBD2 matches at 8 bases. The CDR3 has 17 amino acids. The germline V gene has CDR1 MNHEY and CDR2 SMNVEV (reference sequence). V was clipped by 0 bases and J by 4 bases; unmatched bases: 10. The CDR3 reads CASSLSPAGAAGETQYF. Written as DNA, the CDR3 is TGTGCCAGCAGTTTATCCCCAGCGGGAGCCGCCGGAGAGACCCAGTACTTC.

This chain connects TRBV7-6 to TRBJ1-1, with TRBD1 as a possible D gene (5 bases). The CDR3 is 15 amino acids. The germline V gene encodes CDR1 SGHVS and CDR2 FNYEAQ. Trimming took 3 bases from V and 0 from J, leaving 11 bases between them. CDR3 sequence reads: CASSLQGYVNTEAFF. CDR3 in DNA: TGTGCCAGCAGCTTGCAGGGATACGTGAACACTGAAGCTTTCTTT.

CDR3 amino acids: CASSQARGLDGYTF. CDR3 in DNA: TGTGCCAGCAGCCAAGCCAGGGGGCTCGACGGCTACACCTTC. This chain uses TRBV14 with TRBJ1-2; 8 positions match TRBD1. The CDR3 sequence is 14 residues long. Germline V lookup: CDR1 SGHDN, CDR2 FVKESK. V shed 1 base and J 8 bases; nucleotides not matched to a gene: 6. Full variable domain (missing parts from reference TRBV14 and TRBJ1-2): EAGVTQFPSHSVIEKGQTVTLRCDPISGHDNLYWYRRVMGKEIKFLLHFVKESKQDESGMPNNRFLAERTGGTYSTLKVQPAELEDSGVYFCASSQARGLDGYTFGSGTRLTVV.

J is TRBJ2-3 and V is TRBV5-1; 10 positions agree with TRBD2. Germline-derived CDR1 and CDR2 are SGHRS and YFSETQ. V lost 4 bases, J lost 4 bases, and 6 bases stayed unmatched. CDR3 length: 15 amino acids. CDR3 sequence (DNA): TGCGCCAGCAGCAATAGCGGGGGGCAGTCAGATACGCAGTATTTT. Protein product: CASSNSGGQSDTQYF.

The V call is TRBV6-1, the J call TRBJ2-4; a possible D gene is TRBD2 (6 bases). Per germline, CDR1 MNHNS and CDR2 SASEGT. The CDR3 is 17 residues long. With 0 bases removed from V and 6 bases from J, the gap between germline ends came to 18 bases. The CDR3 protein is CASSEAFGTLLGNIQYF. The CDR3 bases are TGTGCCAGCAGTGAAGCTTTTGGGACTTTATTAGGAAACATTCAGTACTTC.